This T cell receptor (beta chain) was sequenced in a study of a mutant IDH1 vaccine in newly diagnosed glioma. Study details: Patients, over weeks 1, 3, 5, 7, 11, 15, 19 and 23, received a total of eight vaccinations. Following radiotherapy alone, or alongside temozolomide cycles, vaccination was started after an interval of 4-6 weeks. Before enrollment, the patients had been treated with radiotherapy alone, temozolomide alone, or both together. Most of them had received both. Study-wide points: Patients mounted vaccine-induced immune responses in 80% to 95% of cases.

Assay: immunoSEQ multiplex PCR; the TCRdb copy retains only in-frame clones and omits some. The repertoire holds roughly 130,000 clones, with roughly 75% as singletons. A word on this clone: Its antigen is undetermined.

Germline CDR1 LNHNV, CDR2 YYDKDF (reference sequence). CDR3 length: 12 amino acids. The V end lost 0 bases, the J end lost 15 bases, and 12 bases lay between the germline ends. Regarding time point: week 11, during vaccination. Doses of 300 ug of mutant IDH1 20-mer peptide were given with topical imiquimod. The source material was PBMCs, sampled from a glioma patient whose treatment included an IDH1 peptide vaccine. The sequence derives from a man in his forties with glioma. The chain couples TRBV15 to TRBJ2-1; D uncertain. Written as DNA, the CDR3 is TGTGCCACCAGCAGAGATAGGTACAAATGGTTCTTC. This sequence encodes CATSRDRYKWFF. The whole variable domain, remainder taken from reference TRBV15 and TRBJ2-1, is DAMVIQNPRYQVTQFGKPVTLSCSQTLNHNVMYWYQQKSSQAPKLLFHYYDKDFNNEADTPDNFQSRRPNTSFCFLDIRSPGLGDTAMYLCATSRDRYKWFFGPGTRLTVL.